This TCR beta chain was captured by sequencing in a study of cytomegalovirus exposure and HLA in healthy donors. Study overall: Out of 150 million to 200 million T cells, an earlier analysis found some 110 million unique TCR beta sequences in total.

General study findings and limits: Presence/absence analyses assumed roughly uniform sequencing depth across donors, which may not hold. Confirmation in vitro established that a few CMV-associated chains were specific for CMV antigens.

For this clone: Its antigen remains unknown. Its ends do not fully match the called genes, so a read error is possible.

The length of the CDR3 is 15 residues. Germline-derived CDR1 and CDR2 are MNHEY and SVGAGI. A multiplex PCR was run with 60 Vbeta primers and 13 Jbeta primers. Libraries were prepared by immunoSEQ multiplex PCR; TCRdb keeps only in-frame clonotypes and omits some of them. Of roughly 200,000 clones listed, approximately 79% were seen once; the top ten hold less than 2%. The sample taken for sequencing was PBMCs. This receptor was identified in a man in his forties or fifties in good health and CMV-seronegative. The rearrangement joins TRBV6-5 to TRBJ2-4; 7 bases are shared with TRBD1. CDR3 region: CASSRDSLAKNSQYF. In DNA form, the CDR3 reads TGTGCCAGCAGCAGGGACAGCTTAGCCAAAAACAGTCAGTACTTC.